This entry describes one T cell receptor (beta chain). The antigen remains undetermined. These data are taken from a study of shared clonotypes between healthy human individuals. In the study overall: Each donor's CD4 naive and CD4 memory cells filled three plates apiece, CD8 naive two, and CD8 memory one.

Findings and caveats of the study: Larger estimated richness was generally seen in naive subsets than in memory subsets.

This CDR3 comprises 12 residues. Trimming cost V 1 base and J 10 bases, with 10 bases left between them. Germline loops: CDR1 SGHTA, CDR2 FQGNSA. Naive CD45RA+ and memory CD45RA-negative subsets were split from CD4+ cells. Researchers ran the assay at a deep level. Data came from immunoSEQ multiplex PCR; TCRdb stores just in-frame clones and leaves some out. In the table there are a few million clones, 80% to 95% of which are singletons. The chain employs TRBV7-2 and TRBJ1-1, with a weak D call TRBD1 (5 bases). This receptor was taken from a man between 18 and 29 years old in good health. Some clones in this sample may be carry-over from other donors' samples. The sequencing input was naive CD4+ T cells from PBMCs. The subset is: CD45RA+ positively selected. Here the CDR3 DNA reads TGTGCCAGCAGCTTAGAGAGGGGCGTAGCTTTCTTT. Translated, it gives CASSLERGVAFF.